Listed below are T cell receptor beta chains from one sample, sequenced in a study of blood T cell repertoires in COVID-19. Produced via immunoSEQ multiplex PCR; TCRdb's table is partial and in-frame only. The table shows some 200,000 clones, with about 86% occurring only once. Sequences were obtained from peripheral blood. These receptors were taken from a woman in her forties or fifties with acute or convalescent COVID-19. CDR3s include the opening cysteine and the closing phenylalanine or tryptophan. The order of the fields is clone size, V gene, J gene, CDR3 length, D gene, CDR3 DNA, CDR3 protein. The D gene is left open where the match is weak. Rows may omit the clone size; those that give it use once, few, many or a size class.

size: NA; V: TRBV10-2; J: TRBJ1-3; length: 14; D: NA; DNA: TGCGCCAGCAGTGATGTCAGGGCTGGAAACACCATATATTTT; CDR3: CASSDVRAGNTIYF
size: NA; V: TRBV4-3; J: TRBJ2-3; length: 16; D: NA; DNA: TGCGCCAGCAGCCAAGATGGACCGGGAGACGAAGATACGCAGTATTTT; CDR3: CASSQDGPGDEDTQYF
size: NA; V: TRBV6-4; J: TRBJ2-7; length: 17; D: TRBD1; DNA: TGTGCCAACCTCGGGACAGGAGTAAAGAACCCGACGTGGGAGCAGTACTTC; CDR3: CANLGTGVKNPTWEQYF
size: NA; V: TRBV7-2; J: TRBJ1-3; length: 15; D: NA; DNA: TGTGCCAGCAGCTTCAGCGGCGCCACTGGAAACACCATATATTTT; CDR3: CASSFSGATGNTIYF
size: NA; V: TRBV6-1; J: TRBJ1-1; length: 14; D: NA; DNA: TGTGCCAGCAGTGAAGTCCAGGGGTGGACTGAAGCTTTCTTT; CDR3: CASSEVQGWTEAFF
size: many; V: TRBV7-8; J: TRBJ2-7; length: 16; D: NA; DNA: TGTGCCAGCAGCTTAACTGGCGGGATTGTCCCCTACGAGCAGTACTTC; CDR3: CASSLTGGIVPYEQYF
size: NA; V: TRBV11-3; J: TRBJ1-1; length: 16; D: TRBD1; DNA: TGTGCCAGCAGCTTGCTGACAGGGGGCCACGACACTGAAGCTTTCTTT; CDR3: CASSLLTGGHDTEAFF
size: NA; V: TRBV5-1; J: TRBJ2-3; length: 15; D: TRBD1; DNA: TGCGCCACCGGGACAGGGGCCGCAAGCACAGATACGCAGTATTTT; CDR3: CATGTGAASTDTQYF
size: NA; V: TRBV27; J: TRBJ1-1; length: 13; D: NA; DNA: TGTGCCAGCACCCTGACAAGGGGCACTGAAGCTTTCTTT; CDR3: CASTLTRGTEAFF
size: NA; V: TRBV7-2; J: TRBJ2-7; length: 15; D: NA; DNA: TGTGCCAGCAGCCCTGTCGGGACACCTACCTACGAGCAGTACTTC; CDR3: CASSPVGTPTYEQYF
size: NA; V: TRBV4-3; J: TRBJ2-3; length: 16; D: TRBD1; DNA: TGCGCCAGCAGCCATGTCCGGGACAGGGGGCTAGATACGCAGTATTTT; CDR3: CASSHVRDRGLDTQYF
size: NA; V: TRBV4-1; J: TRBJ1-2; length: 14; D: NA; DNA: TGCGCCAGCAGCCCCGGGGAGGTCGACTATGGCTACACCTTC; CDR3: CASSPGEVDYGYTF
size: NA; V: TRBV6-5; J: TRBJ2-6; length: 15; D: TRBD1; DNA: TGTGCCAGCAGCCACAGGGGGCTTGGGGCCAACGTCCTGACTTTC; CDR3: CASSHRGLGANVLTF
size: NA; V: TRBV10-2; J: TRBJ2-7; length: 11; D: TRBD2; DNA: TGCGCCAGCGGGAGGGGTGGCGAGCAGTACTTC; CDR3: CASGRGGEQYF
size: NA; V: TRBV20-1; J: TRBJ1-1; length: 11; D: NA; DNA: TGCAGTGCCTCCTTTAACACTGAAGCTTTCTTT; CDR3: CSASFNTEAFF
size: NA; V: TRBV24-1; J: TRBJ1-5; length: 17; D: NA; DNA: TGTGCCACCAGTGAAGCCGGACGCTCAGGGGGCAATCAGCCCCAGCATTTT; CDR3: CATSEAGRSGGNQPQHF
size: NA; V: TRBV27; J: TRBJ1-1; length: 14; D: TRBD1; DNA: TGTGCCAGCAGTTTTCGACAGGGGAACACTGAAGCTTTCTTT; CDR3: CASSFRQGNTEAFF
size: few; V: TRBV7-2; J: TRBJ2-7; length: 14; D: NA; DNA: TGTGCCAGCAGCTTCGGGTCGCTCGCCTACGAGCAGTACTTC; CDR3: CASSFGSLAYEQYF
size: few; V: TRBV12-3/TRBV12-4; J: TRBJ1-4; length: 12; D: NA; DNA: TGTGCCAGCAGGTCGGCGGATGAAAAACTGTTTTTT; CDR3: CASRSADEKLFF
size: NA; V: TRBV7-8; J: TRBJ2-3; length: 16; D: NA; DNA: TGTGCCAGCAGCTTCTTCCCAGCGGTGGGCACAGATACGCAGTATTTT; CDR3: CASSFFPAVGTDTQYF
size: NA; V: TRBV9; J: TRBJ2-1; length: 15; D: TRBD2; DNA: TGTGCCAGCAGCGTGGCTAGCGGAGCCTACAATGAGCAGTTCTTC; CDR3: CASSVASGAYNEQFF
size: NA; V: TRBV10-3; J: TRBJ2-5; length: 14; D: NA; DNA: TGTGCCATCAGTGAGTCTGTAGGGGCAGAGACCCAGTACTTC; CDR3: CAISESVGAETQYF
size: NA; V: TRBV14; J: TRBJ2-5; length: 16; D: TRBD2; DNA: TGTGCCAGCAGCCCCTTACTAGCGGGGGACCAAGAGACCCAGTACTTC; CDR3: CASSPLLAGDQETQYF
size: NA; V: TRBV19; J: TRBJ2-3; length: 16; D: TRBD2; DNA: TGTGCCAGTAGCTCCGGACTAGCGGGCCTCACAGATACGCAGTATTTT; CDR3: CASSSGLAGLTDTQYF
size: NA; V: TRBV9; J: TRBJ1-3; length: 16; D: NA; DNA: TGTGCCAGCAGCGACCCGGGAGCAAACTCTGGAAACACCATATATTTT; CDR3: CASSDPGANSGNTIYF
size: NA; V: TRBV18; J: TRBJ2-4; length: 13; D: NA; DNA: TGTGCCAGCTCACATTCCAGGGGCCCCATTCAGTACTTC; CDR3: CASSHSRGPIQYF
size: NA; V: TRBV2; J: TRBJ1-4; length: 15; D: NA; DNA: TGTGCCAGCAGAAGGCGAGGGATCACTAATGAAAAACTGTTTTTT; CDR3: CASRRRGITNEKLFF
size: NA; V: TRBV5-6; J: TRBJ2-1; length: 14; D: NA; DNA: TGTGCCAGCAGCTTCCTCGGGACTGACAATGAGCAGTTCTTC; CDR3: CASSFLGTDNEQFF
size: NA; V: TRBV6-5; J: TRBJ2-7; length: 14; D: TRBD1; DNA: TGTGCCAGCAGTCAGACGGGACAGTCCTACGAGCAGTACTTC; CDR3: CASSQTGQSYEQYF
size: once; V: TRBV7-8; J: TRBJ1-2; length: 13; D: NA; DNA: TGTGCCAGCAGCTCGGGGGGGGACTATGGCTACACCTTC; CDR3: CASSSGGDYGYTF
size: NA; V: TRBV5-5; J: TRBJ1-2; length: 13; D: NA; DNA: TGTGCCAGCTCGACCGGAGCTAACTATGGCTACACCTTC; CDR3: CASSTGANYGYTF